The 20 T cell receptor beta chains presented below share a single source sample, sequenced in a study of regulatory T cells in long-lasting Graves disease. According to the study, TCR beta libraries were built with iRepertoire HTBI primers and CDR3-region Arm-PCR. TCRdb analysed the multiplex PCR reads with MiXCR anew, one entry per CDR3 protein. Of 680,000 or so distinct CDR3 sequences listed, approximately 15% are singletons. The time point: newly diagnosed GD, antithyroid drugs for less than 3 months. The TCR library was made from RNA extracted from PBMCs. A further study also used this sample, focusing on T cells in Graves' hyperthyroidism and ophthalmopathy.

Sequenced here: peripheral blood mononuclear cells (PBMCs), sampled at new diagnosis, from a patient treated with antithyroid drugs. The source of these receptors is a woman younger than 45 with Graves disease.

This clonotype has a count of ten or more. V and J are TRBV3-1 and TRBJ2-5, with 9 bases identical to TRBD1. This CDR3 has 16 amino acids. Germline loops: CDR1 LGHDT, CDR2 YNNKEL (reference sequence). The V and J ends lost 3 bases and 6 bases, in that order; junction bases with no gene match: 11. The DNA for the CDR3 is TGTGCCAGCAGCCACGCCCGGGACAGGGCGGGGAAGACCCAGTACTTC. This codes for CASSHARDRAGKTQYF.

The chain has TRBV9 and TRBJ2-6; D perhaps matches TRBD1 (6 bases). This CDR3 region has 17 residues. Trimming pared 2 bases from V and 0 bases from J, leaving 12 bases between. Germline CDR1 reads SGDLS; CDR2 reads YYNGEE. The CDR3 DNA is TGTGCCAGCAGCGTCTCCATCAGGGGCTCTGGGGCCAACGTCCTGACTTTC. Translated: CASSVSIRGSGANVLTF.

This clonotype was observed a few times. The CDR3 spells CASRLAVGSYEQYF. The CDR3 nucleotides are TGTGCCAGCAGGCTAGCGGTAGGCTCCTACGAGCAGTACTTC. The genes are TRBV3-1 and TRBJ2-7, with 7 nucleotides matching TRBD2. Germline V gene sequence: CDR1 LGHDT, CDR2 YNNKEL (reference sequence). V shed 6 bases and J 0 bases; nucleotides not matched to a gene: 5. This CDR3 is built from 14 residues.

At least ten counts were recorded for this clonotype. CDR3 in amino acids: CASRHGTYGSNQPQHF. CDR3 coding DNA: TGTGCCAGCAGACACGGGACTTATGGTAGCAATCAGCCCCAGCATTTT. The chain carries TRBV2 and TRBJ1-5; D is perhaps TRBD1 (5 bases). Germline V CDR1 and CDR2: SNHLY, FYNNEI. The CDR3 is 16 residues long. The germline V and J ends were trimmed by 6 bases and 0 bases, with 15 bases remaining between them.

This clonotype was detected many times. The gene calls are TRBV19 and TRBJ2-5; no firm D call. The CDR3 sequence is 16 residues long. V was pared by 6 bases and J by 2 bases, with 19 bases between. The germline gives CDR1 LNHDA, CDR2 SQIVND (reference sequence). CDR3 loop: CASSFSQAGFQETQYF. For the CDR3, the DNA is TGTGCCAGTAGCTTCTCTCAAGCAGGCTTTCAAGAGACCCAGTACTTC.

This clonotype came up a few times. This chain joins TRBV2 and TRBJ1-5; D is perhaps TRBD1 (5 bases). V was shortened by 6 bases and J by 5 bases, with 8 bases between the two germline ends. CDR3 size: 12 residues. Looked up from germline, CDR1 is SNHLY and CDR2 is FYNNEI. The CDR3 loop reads CASRGEDQPQHF. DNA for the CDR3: TGTGCCAGCAGGGGGGAAGATCAGCCCCAGCATTTT. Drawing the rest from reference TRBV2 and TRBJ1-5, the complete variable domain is EPEVTQTPSHQVTQMGQEVILRCVPISNHLYFYWYRQILGQKVEFLVSFYNNEISEKSEIFDDQFSVERPDGSNFTLKIRSTKLEDSAMYFCASRGEDQPQHFGDGTRLSIL.

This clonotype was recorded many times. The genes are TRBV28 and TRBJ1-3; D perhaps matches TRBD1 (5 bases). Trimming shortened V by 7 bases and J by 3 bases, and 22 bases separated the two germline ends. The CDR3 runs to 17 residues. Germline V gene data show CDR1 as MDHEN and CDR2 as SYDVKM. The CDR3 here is CASITPPGPQDGNTIYF. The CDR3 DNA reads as TGTGCCAGCATCACTCCCCCGGGGCCACAAGATGGAAACACCATATATTTT.

The DNA for the CDR3 is TGTGCCAGCAGTTTGATCAGGTCATTAGCCAAAAACATTCAGTACTTC. Translated: CASSLIRSLAKNIQYF. The chain carries TRBV28 and TRBJ2-4, with D uncertain. Trimming pared 3 bases from V and 0 bases from J, leaving 12 bases between. In germline, CDR1 is MDHEN, CDR2 SYDVKM. The CDR3 runs to 16 residues. Full variable domain (remainder filled in from reference TRBV28 and TRBJ2-4): DVKVTQSSRYLVKRTGEKVFLECVQDMDHENMFWYRQDPGLGLRLIYFSYDVKMKEKGDIPEGYSVSREKKERFSLILESASTNQTSMYLCASSLIRSLAKNIQYFGAGTRLSVL.

CDR3 sequence: CASSGTSGAYEQYF. The DNA of the CDR3 is TGCGCCAGCAGCGGGACTAGCGGAGCCTACGAGCAGTACTTC. This chain connects TRBV10-1 to TRBJ2-7; 11 bases agree with TRBD2. V lost 6 bases to trimming and J lost 2 bases; unmatched junction nucleotides: 3. Looked up from germline, CDR1 is WNHNN and CDR2 is SYGVQD (reference sequence). The CDR3 runs to 14 residues.

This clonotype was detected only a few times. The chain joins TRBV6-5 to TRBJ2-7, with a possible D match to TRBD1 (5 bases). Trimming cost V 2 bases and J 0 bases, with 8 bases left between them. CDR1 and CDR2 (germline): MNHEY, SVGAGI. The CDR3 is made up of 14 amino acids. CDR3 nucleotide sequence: TGTGCCAGCAGTTACCACAGGCTCTCCTACGAGCAGTACTTC. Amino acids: CASSYHRLSYEQYF.

CDR3 nucleotides: TGCGCCAGCAGCCTTGGGACAGGGGGCGCTTCGGGCGGGGAGCTGTTTTTT. Protein: CASSLGTGGASGGELFF. This sequence joins TRBV5-1 and TRBJ2-2; 12 nucleotides agree with TRBD1. The V gene's germline CDR1 is SGHRS and CDR2 YFSETQ. J gave up 7 bases and V 4 bases, and 11 bases lay outside the gene matches. This CDR3 comprises 17 residues. The complete variable domain, with remaining parts taken from reference TRBV5-1 and TRBJ2-2, reads KAGVTQTPRYLIKTRGQQVTLSCSPISGHRSVSWYQQTPGQGLQFLFEYFSETQRNKGNFPGRFSGRQFSNSRSEMNVSTLELGDSALYLCASSLGTGGASGGELFFGEGSRLTVL.

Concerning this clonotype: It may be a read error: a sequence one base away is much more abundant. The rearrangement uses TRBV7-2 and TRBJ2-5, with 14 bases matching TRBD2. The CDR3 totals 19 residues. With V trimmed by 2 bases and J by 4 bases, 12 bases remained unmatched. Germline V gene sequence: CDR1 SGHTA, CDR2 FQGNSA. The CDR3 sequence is CASSLSHGTSGRFRETQYF. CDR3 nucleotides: TGTGCCAGCAGCTTATCTCACGGGACTAGCGGGAGATTTCGAGAGACCCAGTACTTC. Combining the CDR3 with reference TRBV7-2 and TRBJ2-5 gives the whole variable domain GAGVSQSPSNKVTEKGKDVELRCDPISGHTALYWYRQSLGQGLEFLIYFQGNSAPDKSGLPSDRFSAERTGGSVSTLTIQRTQQEDSAVYLCASSLSHGTSGRFRETQYFGPGTRLLVL.

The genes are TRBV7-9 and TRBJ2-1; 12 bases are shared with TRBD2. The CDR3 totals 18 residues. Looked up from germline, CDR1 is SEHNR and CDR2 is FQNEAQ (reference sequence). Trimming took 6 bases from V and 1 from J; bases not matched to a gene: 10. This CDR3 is CASRHSRLAGDSYNEQFF. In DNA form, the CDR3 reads TGTGCCAGCAGACACTCACGACTAGCGGGAGATTCCTACAATGAGCAGTTCTTC.

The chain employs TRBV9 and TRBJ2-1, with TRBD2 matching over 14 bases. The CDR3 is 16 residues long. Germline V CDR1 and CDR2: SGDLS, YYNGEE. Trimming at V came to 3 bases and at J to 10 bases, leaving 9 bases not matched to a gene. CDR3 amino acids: CASSGEFGLAGGEQFF. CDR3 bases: TGTGCCAGCAGCGGAGAGTTCGGACTAGCGGGAGGAGAGCAGTTCTTC.

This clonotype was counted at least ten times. The CDR3 sequence: CASSLVLAGAGEQFF. CDR3 coding DNA: TGCGCCAGCAGCTTGGTTCTAGCGGGAGCGGGTGAGCAGTTCTTC. V and J are TRBV5-1 and TRBJ2-1; 10 bases align to TRBD2. The CDR3 extends over 15 amino acids. Trimming removed 0 bases from V and 9 bases from J; junction bases left unmatched: 6. CDR1 is SGHRS and CDR2 is YFSETQ in the germline V gene.

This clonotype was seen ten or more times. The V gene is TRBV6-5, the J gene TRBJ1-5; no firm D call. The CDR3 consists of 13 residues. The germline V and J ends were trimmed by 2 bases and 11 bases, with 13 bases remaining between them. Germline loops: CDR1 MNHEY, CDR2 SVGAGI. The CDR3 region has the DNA TGTGCCAGCAGTTACCTCGGGCCCTCCGCCCAGCATTTT. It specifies CASSYLGPSAQHF.

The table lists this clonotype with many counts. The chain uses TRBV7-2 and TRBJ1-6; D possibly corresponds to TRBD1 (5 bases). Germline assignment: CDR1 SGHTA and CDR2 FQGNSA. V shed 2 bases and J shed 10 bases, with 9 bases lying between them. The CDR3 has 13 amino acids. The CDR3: CASSLRGQSPLHF. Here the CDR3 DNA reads TGTGCCAGCAGCTTAAGGGGCCAATCACCCCTCCACTTT.

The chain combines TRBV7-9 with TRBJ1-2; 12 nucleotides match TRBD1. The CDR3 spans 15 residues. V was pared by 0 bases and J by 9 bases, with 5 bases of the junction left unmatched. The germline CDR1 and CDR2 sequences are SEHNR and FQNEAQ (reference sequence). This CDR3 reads CASSLAGTGGLSYTF. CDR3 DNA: TGTGCCAGCAGCTTAGCGGGGACAGGGGGCTTAAGCTACACCTTC.

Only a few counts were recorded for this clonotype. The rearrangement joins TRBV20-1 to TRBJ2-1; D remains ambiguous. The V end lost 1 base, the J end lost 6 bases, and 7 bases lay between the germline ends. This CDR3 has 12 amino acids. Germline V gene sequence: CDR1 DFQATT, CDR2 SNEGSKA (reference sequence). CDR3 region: CSARASINEQFF. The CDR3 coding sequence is TGCAGTGCTAGAGCCAGCATCAATGAGCAGTTCTTC.

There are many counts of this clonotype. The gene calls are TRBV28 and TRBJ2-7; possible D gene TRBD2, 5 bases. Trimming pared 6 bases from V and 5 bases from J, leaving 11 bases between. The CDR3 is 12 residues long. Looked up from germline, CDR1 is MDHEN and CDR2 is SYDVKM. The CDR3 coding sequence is TGTGCCAGCAGCGTCCCCGGGGACGAGCAGTACTTC. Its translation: CASSVPGDEQYF.